Listed below are T cell receptor beta chains from one sample, sequenced in a study of T cell repertoires in cytomegalovirus infection. MiXCR was run by TCRdb on the reads, yielding one entry per CDR3 protein. Of 350,000 to 450,000 distinct CDR3 sequences in the sample, 15% to 20% were seen once. The sequencing sample was made of PBMCs. All receptors come from a human donor in good health (CMV status not recorded). Some clones in this sample may be carry-over from other donors' samples. CDR3s include the opening cysteine and the closing phenylalanine or tryptophan. The order of the fields is clone size, V gene, D gene, J gene, CDR3 DNA, CDR3 protein. The D gene is left open where the match is weak. Only some rows state a clone size, as once, few, many or a class for expanded clones.

many	TRBV12-3/TRBV12-4	TRBD1	TRBJ1-1	TGTGCCAGCAGTTTAACCCGGGACAGTGAAGCTTTCTTT	CASSLTRDSEAFF
many	TRBV7-6	TRBD2	TRBJ2-1	TGTGCCAGCAGCCCCGCGGGGGGGGGATACAATGAGCAGTTCTTC	CASSPAGGGYNEQFF
few	TRBV4-1	TRBD2	TRBJ2-1	TGCGCCAGCAGCCAAGGACTAGCGGGAGCCTCCTACAATGAGCAGTTCTTC	CASSQGLAGASYNEQFF
few	TRBV7-9	-	TRBJ2-7	TGTGCCAGCAGTCCCTGGCGGGGCAGTACCTACGAGCAGTACTTC	CASSPWRGSTYEQYF
-	TRBV7-2	-	TRBJ2-7	TGTGCCAGCAGCTCCGGGATACACTCCTACGAGCAGTACTTC	CASSSGIHSYEQYF
-	TRBV10-3	-	TRBJ1-1	TGTGCCACCCGGGGGGCTGAAGCTTTCTTT	CATRGAEAFF
few	TRBV5-1	TRBD1	TRBJ1-4	TGCGCCAGCAGCTTAACCGGGACAGGGGATGAAAAACTGTTTTTT	CASSLTGTGDEKLFF
once	TRBV3-1	TRBD2	TRBJ2-2	TGTGCCAGCAGCCCCTGGACTAGCTCCCGCACCGGGGAGCTGTTTTTT	CASSPWTSSRTGELFF
few	TRBV29-1	TRBD2	TRBJ2-1	TGCAGCTCCAAAGCCGGGACTAATGCTGAGCAGTTCTTC	CSSKAGTNAEQFF
-	TRBV29-1	-	TRBJ2-1	TGCAGCGCAGTCGGGACACCCGGCTATGAGCAGTTCTTC	CSAVGTPGYEQFF